These T cell receptor beta chains were read from a single sample in a study of blood T cell repertoires in COVID-19. Measured with immunoSEQ multiplex PCR; TCRdb has only the in-frame clones, and not every one. The sample has approximately 25,000 clones, 55% to 85% seen once. The sequencing input was peripheral blood. These receptors originate from a woman of 80 years or more with acute or convalescent COVID-19. Both conserved end residues are part of each CDR3. Rows give clone size only sometimes, using once, few, many, or a class for an expanded clone.

>TRBV9|once|TRBJ2-2
CASTPTGTSVPGELFF
>TRBV5-6|-|TRBJ1-4
CASSLSGEKLFF
>TRBV7-2|-|TRBJ2-1
CASSPRLAFNEQFF
>TRBV6-6|-|TRBJ1-1
CASSSSHTEAFF
>TRBV19|-|TRBJ2-2
CASSMSGGRGTGELFF
>TRBV21-1|-|TRBJ2-7
CASSNGAEGSSYEQYF
>TRBV9|-|TRBJ1-1
CASSPTRGQGFTEAFF
>TRBV6-2/TRBV6-3|-|TRBJ2-5
CASTPQGGGQETQYF
>TRBV20-1|-|TRBJ2-7
CSAQQSYEQYF
>TRBV4-3|-|TRBJ2-2
CASSQDRLVAGELFF
>TRBV5-4|once|TRBJ2-7
CASSPGDEQYF
>TRBV9|-|TRBJ1-2
CASSPTEVGGYTF
>TRBV11-2|-|TRBJ2-1
CASSLYRGNEQFF
>TRBV12-3/TRBV12-4|-|TRBJ2-7
CASSFPGSEQYF
>TRBV2|-|TRBJ2-5
CASSASGTTRGETQYF
>TRBV7-3|-|TRBJ1-6
CASSSTGGAYYNSPLHF
>TRBV7-2|-|TRBJ1-2
CASSRDSTYGYTF
>TRBV4-3|once|TRBJ2-5
CASSQGTGFQETQYF
>TRBV18|-|TRBJ1-6
CASSPQSTGSSYNSPLHF
>TRBV19|few|TRBJ1-6
CASSMGVAGYSPLHF
>TRBV10-3|few|TRBJ2-7
CAISEAPTSGGPYEQYF
>TRBV5-1|-|TRBJ2-3
CASSLGSVGTDTQYF
>TRBV9|-|TRBJ1-1
CASSGVDRAYTEAFF
>TRBV12-3/TRBV12-4|-|TRBJ2-7
CASSGTSGYEQYF
>TRBV6-6|-|TRBJ1-5
CASTHDGGVDQPQHF
>TRBV7-7|-|TRBJ1-1
CASSLTGKTEAFF
>TRBV24-1|-|TRBJ1-1
CATSEGGTQAFF
>TRBV5-1|-|TRBJ1-6
CASSIQDLGSPLHF
>TRBV6-4|-|TRBJ2-7
CASSPMRLAGAHEQYF
>TRBV2|-|TRBJ2-3
CASSHRTSGGTDTQYF
>TRBV5-1|-|TRBJ2-5
CASSLAGAKQETQYF
>TRBV7-2|-|TRBJ2-7
CASSSQSGTSGHEQYF
>TRBV2|-|TRBJ2-4
CASRGDGKNIQYF
>TRBV27|-|TRBJ1-1
CASSFTGHRNTEAFF
>TRBV11-2|-|TRBJ2-7
CASSFQRGAPYEQYF
>TRBV7-2|-|TRBJ2-3
CASSFGGSGADTQYF
>TRBV18|-|TRBJ2-1
CASSPTSGGANEQFF
>TRBV12-5|-|TRBJ2-3
CASGLGLGTVPTDTQYF
>TRBV21-1|-|TRBJ2-5
CASSTQETQYF
>TRBV5-1|-|TRBJ2-2
CASSPITSGRANGELFF
>TRBV9|-|TRBJ1-1
CASSVGTANTEAFF
>TRBV6-5|-|TRBJ1-2
CASSKGGASYTF
>TRBV12-3/TRBV12-4|-|TRBJ1-2
CASSLTGGDGYTF
>TRBV6-2/TRBV6-3|-|TRBJ2-3
CASSPTSGRAGTDTQYF
>TRBV5-1|few|TRBJ1-6
CASSLNPGGLNSPLHF
>TRBV18|once|TRBJ2-7
CASSPLASYEQYF
>TRBV6-5|-|TRBJ2-5
CASSYVRGETQYF
>TRBV10-3|-|TRBJ2-1
CAILPDSGNLYNEQFF
>TRBV2|few|TRBJ1-2
CASSEAQGTRCTF
>TRBV27|-|TRBJ2-1
CASRVAGGHNEQFF
>TRBV5-1|-|TRBJ1-4
CASSIMTGDNEKLFF
>TRBV19|many|TRBJ2-5
CASTPGTRGIETQYF
>TRBV4-1|-|TRBJ2-1
CASSQGDQGAEQFF
>TRBV6-6|-|TRBJ1-2
CASSYSGGDGYTF